The 14 T cell receptor beta chains in this list originate from one sample, sequenced in a study of breast tumors, draining lymph nodes, adjacent tissues. TCRdb independently ran MiXCR on the multiplex PCR reads; one entry per CDR3 protein. The sample holds around 14,000 distinct CDR3 sequences; 55% are singletons and the top ten take around 30%. The sequenced material came from tumor-adjacent breast tissue. All receptors derive from a female donor with breast cancer. Some clones in this sample may be carry-over from other donors' samples.

This clonotype is judged medium-sized. CDR3 sequence (DNA): TGTGCCAGCAGCCTAAGCGGGATCGGGGAGCAGTACTTC. This codes for CASSLSGIGEQYF. This chain uses TRBV4-2 with TRBJ2-7; 7 bases agree with TRBD2. Unmatched junction bases numbered 7, after V lost 4 bases and J lost 7 bases. The CDR3 length is 13 residues. CDR1 and CDR2 from the germline V gene are LGHNA and YNFKEQ.

The chain employs TRBV27 and TRBJ2-3, with TRBD2 as a possible D gene (6 bases). The CDR3 spans 12 residues. Looked up from germline, CDR1 is MNHEY and CDR2 is SMNVEV (reference sequence). The V gene lost 5 bases and the J gene lost 8 bases, with 11 bases spanning the gap. The CDR3 spells CASSPSVGTQYF. As DNA, the CDR3 is TGTGCCAGCAGTCCTAGCGTGGGTACGCAGTATTTT.

This clonotype was found a few times. V is TRBV7-3 and J is TRBJ2-7, with 12 bases lining up with TRBD2. Germline assignment: CDR1 SGHTA and CDR2 FQGTGA. The CDR3 runs 16 residues. V trimming: 5 bases; J trimming: 1 base; junction bases outside the gene matches: 6. CDR3 sequence: CASSPTGLAGSYEQYF. In nucleotides, the CDR3 is TGTGCCAGCAGCCCCACTGGACTAGCGGGGTCCTACGAGCAGTACTTC.

V is TRBV19 and J is TRBJ2-7, with D maybe TRBD1 (6 bases). Trimming left V 6 bases short and J 1 base short, with 13 bases between. Germline lookup yields CDR1 LNHDA and CDR2 SQIVND (reference sequence). CDR3 length: 14 residues. The CDR3 protein is CASRATGRSYEQYF. DNA for the CDR3: TGTGCCAGTAGAGCGACAGGCCGATCCTACGAGCAGTACTTC.

In regard to this clonotype: At one end, the junction sequence differs from germline, possibly due to a read error. The V call is TRBV19, the J call TRBJ1-6; D not certain. Germline V CDR1 and CDR2: LNHDA, SQIVND (reference sequence). The CDR3 sequence is 12 residues long. CDR3 region: CATMSPNSPLHF. DNA of the CDR3: TGTGCGACAATGAGCCCCAATTCGCCCCTCCACTTT. The full variable domain, rest sourced from reference TRBV19 and TRBJ1-6, is DGGITQSPKYLFRKEGQNVTLSCEQNLNHDAMYWYRQDPGQGLRLIYYSQIVNDFQKGDIAEGYSVSREKKESFPLTVTSAQKNPTAFYLCATMSPNSPLHFGNGTRLTVT.

The sample holds a few counts of this clonotype. This sequence joins TRBV7-3 and TRBJ2-7; 15 positions match TRBD2. J gave up 2 bases and V 5 bases, and 10 bases lay outside the gene matches. This CDR3 is built from 18 residues. Germline V gives CDR1 SGHTA, CDR2 FQGTGA. The CDR3 spells CASSPTGLAGGAPYEQYF. The CDR3 coding sequence is TGTGCCAGCAGCCCCACTGGACTAGCGGGAGGGGCCCCCTACGAGCAGTACTTC.

In this sample, this clonotype is medium-sized. The chain uses TRBV12-3 or TRBV12-4 and TRBJ2-7; a possible D gene is TRBD1 (6 bases). V lost 8 bases, J lost 0 bases, and 14 bases lay in between. The CDR3 extends over 14 amino acids. CDR3 loop: CASSPTGLSYEQYF. In DNA form, the CDR3 reads TGTGCCAGCTCCCCCACAGGGCTCTCCTACGAGCAGTACTTC.

This chain links TRBV9 with TRBJ1-2; possibly TRBD1 for D (6 bases). The CDR3 covers 13 residues. The V gene lost 4 bases and the J gene lost 2 bases, with 9 bases spanning the gap. Germline V CDR1 and CDR2: SGDLS, YYNGEE. The CDR3 coding sequence is TGTGCCAGCAGCTTCACAGGGAACTATGGCTACACCTTC. This sequence encodes CASSFTGNYGYTF.

This clonotype qualifies as medium-sized. The chain combines TRBV7-3 with TRBJ2-1; 7 bases are shared with TRBD2. This CDR3 spans 14 amino acids. Trimming cost V 2 bases and J 5 bases; bases outside gene matches: 3. CDR1 and CDR2 (germline): SGHTA, FQGTGA. The CDR3 DNA follows: TGTGCCAGCAGCTTAGGACTAGGGGACAATGAGCAGTTCTTC. Amino acids: CASSLGLGDNEQFF.

In DNA form, the CDR3 reads TGTGCCAGCAGCTCGGGACTAGCGGGAGTCATCCAAGAGACCCAGTACTTC. Its translation: CASSSGLAGVIQETQYF. This chain connects TRBV7-2 to TRBJ2-5, with 14 bases matching TRBD2. Germline CDR1 reads SGHTA; CDR2 reads FQGNSA. V dropped 4 bases and J dropped 1; count of bases not matched to a gene: 5. The CDR3 runs to 17 residues.

The rearrangement links TRBV19 to TRBJ2-7; 12 bases are a match to TRBD2. After removal of 10 bases from V and 6 bases from J, the junction contained 4 bases not matched to a gene. This CDR3 region has 12 residues. CDR1 is LNHDA, CDR2 SQIVND, per germline (reference sequence). The DNA of the CDR3 is TGTGCCACCAGGACTAGCGGGACCGAGCAGTACTTC. Its translation: CATRTSGTEQYF. Using reference TRBV19 and TRBJ2-7 for the parts outside the CDR3, the full variable domain is DGGITQSPKYLFRKEGQNVTLSCEQNLNHDAMYWYRQDPGQGLRLIYYSQIVNDFQKGDIAEGYSVSREKKESFPLTVTSAQKNPTAFYLCATRTSGTEQYFGPGTRLTVT.

Note on this clonotype: This may come from a read error, since a much larger clone is one base off. This rearrangement joins TRBV4-2 to TRBJ1-1; no definite D call. Looked up from germline, CDR1 is LGHNA and CDR2 is YNFKEQ. The CDR3 covers 13 residues. The CDR3 region is CACSQDLETEAFF. The CDR3 region has the DNA TGTGCCTGCAGCCAAGATTTGGAGACTGAAGCTTTCTTT.

This clonotype rates as medium-sized. The chain carries TRBV13 and TRBJ1-2; D gene unclear. The CDR3 has 15 amino acids. Germline CDR1 is PRHDT and CDR2 is FYEKMQ (reference sequence). Trimming left V 1 base short and J 0 bases short, with 9 bases between. CDR3 protein: CASSLVDGSNYGYTF. CDR3 nucleotides: TGTGCCAGCAGCTTAGTTGACGGATCTAACTATGGCTACACCTTC. The complete variable domain, with remaining parts taken from reference TRBV13 and TRBJ1-2, reads AAGVIQSPRHLIKEKRETATLKCYPIPRHDTVYWYQQGPGQDPQFLISFYEKMQSDKGSIPDRFSAQQFSDYHSELNMSSLELGDSALYFCASSLVDGSNYGYTFGSGTRLTVV.

The gene calls are TRBV5-1 and TRBJ1-4, with 12 bases that match TRBD1. V shed 5 bases and J 5 bases; nucleotides not matched to a gene: 7. CDR1 is SGHRS and CDR2 is YFSETQ in the germline V gene. This CDR3 spans 16 amino acids. As DNA, the CDR3 is TGCGCCAGCAGGAGGGACAGGGGGCGATTAAATGAAAAACTGTTTTTT. This translates into CASRRDRGRLNEKLFF. The full variable domain, its missing parts supplied by reference TRBV5-1 and TRBJ1-4, is KAGVTQTPRYLIKTRGQQVTLSCSPISGHRSVSWYQQTPGQGLQFLFEYFSETQRNKGNFPGRFSGRQFSNSRSEMNVSTLELGDSALYLCASRRDRGRLNEKLFFGSGTQLSVL.